Below are 23 T cell receptor beta chains sequenced from a single sample in a study of blood T cell repertoires in COVID-19. Assay: immunoSEQ multiplex PCR; the TCRdb copy retains only in-frame clones and omits some. The sample gives approximately 350,000 clones, 89% of which show up once; approximately 3% is in the top ten. What was sequenced was peripheral blood. The receptors shown here come from a woman aged 25 to 45 with COVID-19, enrolled during active disease.

The chain uses TRBV25-1 and TRBJ2-7; 7 positions agree with TRBD2. Looked up from germline, CDR1 is MGHDK and CDR2 is SYGVNS. The CDR3 spans 14 residues. The V gene end was trimmed by 1 base and the J gene end by 6 bases; junction bases not matched to a gene: 6. CDR3 loop: CASSEWGGEAEQYV. CDR3 DNA: TGTGCCAGCAGTGAATGGGGGGGGGAAGCCGAGCAGTACGTC.

The chain is built from TRBV4-3 and TRBJ1-1, with D possibly being TRBD1 (6 bases). The germline V gene encodes CDR1 LGHNA and CDR2 YSLEER. The CDR3 loop spans 17 amino acids. Trimming shortened V by 0 bases and J by 1 base, and 15 bases separated the two germline ends. The CDR3 loop is CASSQDVGLQGNTEAFF. The CDR3 DNA is TGCGCCAGCAGCCAAGATGTGGGACTACAGGGGAACACTGAAGCTTTCTTT.

In its sample, this clone was seen once. V usage is TRBV27 and J usage is TRBJ1-1; D perhaps matches TRBD1 (5 bases). In germline, CDR1 is MNHEY, CDR2 SMNVEV (reference sequence). V lost 3 bases, J lost 7 bases, and 15 bases lay in between. The CDR3 is 14 residues long. CDR3 in DNA: TGTGCCAGCAGTTTCCTCCCCAGGGCCGGTGAAGCTTTCTTT. Residues: CASSFLPRAGEAFF.

The chain is built from TRBV7-9 and TRBJ2-6, with 7 bases aligning to TRBD2. Germline assignment: CDR1 SEHNR and CDR2 FQNEAQ (reference sequence). V lost 6 bases, J lost 1 base, and 6 bases stayed unmatched. There are 16 residues in the CDR3. CDR3 protein: CASRAGSLSGANVLTF. The CDR3 region has the DNA TGTGCCAGCAGAGCGGGGTCCTTGTCTGGGGCCAACGTCCTGACTTTC. Full variable domain (remainder filled in from reference TRBV7-9 and TRBJ2-6): DTGVSQNPRHKITKRGQNVTFRCDPISEHNRLYWYRQTLGQGPEFLTYFQNEAQLEKSRLLSDRFSAERPKGSFSTLEIQRTEQGDSAMYLCASRAGSLSGANVLTFGAGSRLTVL.

Of note for this clone: Other nucleotide sequences in the sample specify the same CDR3. The chain recombines TRBV2 with TRBJ2-1; TRBD2 matches at 10 bases. The CDR3 extends over 15 amino acids. The V gene's germline CDR1 is SNHLY and CDR2 FYNNEI. V was clipped by 6 bases and J by 4 bases; unmatched bases: 6. DNA of the CDR3: TGTGCCAGCAGCGATCTAGCGGGGGCTTACAATGAGCAGTTCTTC. Encoded protein: CASSDLAGAYNEQFF.

The chain's CDR3 is CASTPSAGNNEQFF. In DNA, the CDR3 is TGTGCCAGCACCCCCAGCGCCGGTAACAATGAGCAGTTCTTC. This chain links TRBV9 with TRBJ2-1; D remains unclear. Trimming stripped 6 bases from V and 5 bases from J, with 15 bases between. CDR1 and CDR2 (germline): SGDLS, YYNGEE. There are 14 residues in the CDR3. The complete variable domain, with remaining parts taken from reference TRBV9 and TRBJ2-1, reads DSGVTQTPKHLITATGQRVTLRCSPRSGDLSVYWYQQSLDQGLQFLIQYYNGEERAKGNILERFSAQQFPDLHSELNLSSLELGDSALYFCASTPSAGNNEQFFGPGTRLTVL.

This rearrangement joins TRBV12-3 or TRBV12-4 to TRBJ2-2, with no clear D. Deletions cut 6 bases from V and 6 bases from J, with 5 bases between. The CDR3 sequence is 11 residues long. DNA of the CDR3: TGTGCCAGCAGCCCTCCCGGGGAGCTGTTTTTT. Translated, it gives CASSPPGELFF.

The rearrangement links TRBV23-1 to TRBJ2-5; weak D call: TRBD2 (6 bases). TRBV23-1 belongs to the ORF category, with a function that is uncertain. CDR3 size: 16 residues. V was shortened by 4 bases and J by 1 base, with 16 bases between the two germline ends. The CDR3 sequence: CASSLPGDSPQETQYF. The CDR3 DNA sequence: TGCGCCAGCAGTCTCCCGGGAGACAGCCCCCAAGAGACCCAGTACTTC.

The chain uses TRBV15 and TRBJ1-3; D is unclear. Germline V CDR1 and CDR2: LNHNV, YYDKDF (reference sequence). Trimming shortened V by 8 bases and J by 4 bases, and 6 bases separated the two germline ends. The CDR3 consists of 11 residues. The DNA of the CDR3 is TGTGCCACCCGTGAGGGAAACACCATATATTTT. Translation gives CATREGNTIYF.

The V call is TRBV7-9, the J call TRBJ2-5, with D possibly TRBD1 on 6 matching bases. Germline V gene sequence: CDR1 SEHNR, CDR2 FQNEAQ (reference sequence). V lost 5 bases and J 1 base, leaving 11 bases between the germline ends. This CDR3 is 14 amino acids long. The chain's CDR3 is CASSRMDSQETQYF. The DNA for the CDR3 is TGTGCCAGCAGCCGGATGGACAGCCAAGAGACCCAGTACTTC.

The chain employs TRBV10-2 and TRBJ2-1; 8 bases agree with TRBD2. This CDR3 is 15 amino acids long. Germline-derived CDR1 and CDR2 are WSHSY and SAAADI. The J segment lost 8 bases and the V segment lost 8 bases, leaving 14 bases of the junction unmatched. CDR3 sequence (DNA): TGCGCCAGCTCAGCGGGACTAGAAATGAGCGATGAGCAGTTCTTC. Residues: CASSAGLEMSDEQFF.

This clone came up once. The chain recombines TRBV6-5 with TRBJ1-1; 8 nucleotides align to TRBD1. The CDR3 is made up of 14 amino acids. V lost 4 bases and J lost 4; bases outside the gene matches: 5. The germline gives CDR1 MNHEY, CDR2 SVGAGI. CDR3 DNA: TGTGCCAGCAGTTGGACCGGGACAGGCACTGAAGCTTTCTTT. It yields the protein CASSWTGTGTEAFF.

The chain has TRBV11-2 and TRBJ2-1, with TRBD2 matching 10 bases. There are 16 residues in the CDR3. In germline, CDR1 is SGHAT, CDR2 FQNNGV. J gave up 6 bases and V 1 base, and 6 bases lay outside the gene matches. This CDR3 is CASSLGRTSGPNEQFF. CDR3 DNA sequence: TGTGCCAGCAGCTTAGGACGGACTAGCGGACCCAATGAGCAGTTCTTC.

The chain joins TRBV7-9 to TRBJ1-6; D gene uncertain. The CDR3 spans 12 residues. V lost 0 bases to trimming and J lost 17 bases, with 11 bases between them. The germline V gene encodes CDR1 SEHNR and CDR2 FQNEAQ (reference sequence). CDR3 nucleotide sequence: TGTGCCAGCAGCTTAGCAGCGGAGGGAGTCCACTTT. It encodes CASSLAAEGVHF.

The V and J genes are TRBV6-5 and TRBJ1-6; 9 nucleotides align to TRBD1. There are 15 residues in the CDR3. Germline CDR1 is MNHEY and CDR2 is SVGAGI. The V and J ends lost 0 bases and 10 bases, in that order; junction bases with no gene match: 4. The CDR3 nucleotides read TGTGCCAGCAGTTACTCGACAGGGGGAAGGTCACCCCTCCACTTT. Protein product: CASSYSTGGRSPLHF.

This clone was recorded only once. This rearrangement joins TRBV6-5 to TRBJ2-7; 8 nucleotides agree with TRBD2. V lost 7 bases, J lost 6 bases, and 5 bases stayed unmatched. The germline V gene has CDR1 MNHEY and CDR2 SVGAGI. The CDR3 is 12 residues long. The CDR3 DNA sequence: TGTGCCAGCAAGTTCGGGAGGGGCGAGCAGTACGTC. Translation gives CASKFGRGEQYV.

The chain is built from TRBV6-2 or TRBV6-3 and TRBJ1-2; D unresolved. Germline V lookup: CDR1 MNHEY, CDR2 SVGEGT. The CDR3 length is 14 residues. Trimming removed 0 bases from V and 4 bases from J, with 9 bases in between. DNA for the CDR3: TGTGCCAGCAGTTACTCGACGGAGCCCTATGGCTACACCTTC. Encoded protein: CASSYSTEPYGYTF.

V gene TRBV7-2 combines with J gene TRBJ2-3; 9 nucleotides agree with TRBD2. The V segment lost 1 base and the J segment 9 bases; nucleotides outside the gene matches: 11. The length of the CDR3 is 16 residues. Germline CDR1 is SGHTA and CDR2 is FQGNSA. The CDR3 sequence is CASSLGTSAFFDTQYF. CDR3 nucleotides: TGTGCCAGCAGCTTAGGGACTAGCGCATTTTTTGACACGCAGTATTTT.

The chain uses TRBV25-1 and TRBJ1-3; a weak D match, TRBD1 (5 bases). Trimming took off 6 bases at V and 1 base at J, with 7 bases between the two ends. Germline loops: CDR1 MGHDK, CDR2 SYGVNS. The CDR3 consists of 13 residues. This CDR3 is CASRDSSGNTIYF. The CDR3 DNA follows: TGTGCCAGCAGAGACAGTTCTGGAAACACCATATATTTT.

This chain joins TRBV7-9 and TRBJ2-1; TRBD2 matches at 9 bases. The CDR3 contains 18 residues. V was pared by 3 bases and J by 1 base, with 10 bases of the junction left unmatched. Germline assignment: CDR1 SEHNR and CDR2 FQNEAQ (reference sequence). As DNA, the CDR3 is TGTGCCAGCAGCTTTTGGCGGGGGGGCCTCTTTTCCTACAATGAGCAGTTCTTC. It yields the protein CASSFWRGGLFSYNEQFF.

This chain connects TRBV4-3 to TRBJ2-1; 7 bases fit TRBD2. CDR1 and CDR2 (germline): LGHNA, YSLEER. This CDR3 is 19 amino acids long. Losses at the gene ends were 1 base for V and 0 bases for J; bases not matched to a gene: 12. Here the CDR3 reads CASSQGSLTSWFSYNEQFF. The CDR3 DNA sequence: TGCGCCAGCAGCCAAGGGAGCCTGACTAGCTGGTTCTCCTACAATGAGCAGTTCTTC.

The chain employs TRBV6-2 or TRBV6-3 and TRBJ1-2; TRBD1 matches 8 bases. The CDR3 length is 11 residues. Germline CDR1 and CDR2: MNHEY and SVGEGT. V was clipped by 2 bases and J by 13 bases; unmatched bases: 3. The CDR3 DNA reads as TGTGCCAGCAGTTACCAGGGGGCATGCACCTTC. Protein sequence: CASSYQGACTF.

CDR3 region: CASSSRVSYNEQFF. CDR3 DNA: TGTGCCAGCAGTTCCCGAGTCTCTTACAATGAGCAGTTCTTC. The chain couples TRBV6-5 to TRBJ2-1; D gene unclear. This CDR3 has 14 amino acids. The germline V and J ends were trimmed by 4 bases and 4 bases, with 11 bases remaining between them. Per germline, CDR1 MNHEY and CDR2 SVGAGI.